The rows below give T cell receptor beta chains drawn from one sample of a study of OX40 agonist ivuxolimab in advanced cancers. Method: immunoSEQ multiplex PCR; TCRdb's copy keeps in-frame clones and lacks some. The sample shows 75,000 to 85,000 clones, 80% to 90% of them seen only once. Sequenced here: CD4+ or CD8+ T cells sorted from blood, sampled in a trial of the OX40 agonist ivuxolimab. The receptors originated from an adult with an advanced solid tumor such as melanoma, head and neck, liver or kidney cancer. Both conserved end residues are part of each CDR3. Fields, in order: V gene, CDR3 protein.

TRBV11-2,CASSSTQGSDTQYF
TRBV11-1,CASSLGQGRNTEAFF
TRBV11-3,CASSFDPGPEGEQYF
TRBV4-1,CASSRTERSNQPQHF
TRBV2,CASSVGLAGVVELFF
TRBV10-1,CASSDSRWGMETQYF
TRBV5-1,CASSLPMTDTDTQYF
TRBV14,CASSPRFLGGPYEQYF
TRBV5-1,CASTLGASSGNTIYF
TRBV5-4,CASSQQGPGNTIYF
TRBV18,CASSHSGGTDTQYF
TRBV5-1,CASSLVLAGYSYNEQFF
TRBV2,CASSGQTSVGYTDTQYF
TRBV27,CASSLYGGIQETQYF
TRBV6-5,CASSEVGSLGEQYF
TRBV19,CASSIDHARPYGYTF
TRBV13,CASSARTSGSSSYNEQFF
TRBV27,CATKNRQGWADTQYF
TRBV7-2,CASSQAGIYGYTF
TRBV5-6,CASSTPIQESGYGYTF
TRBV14,CASSQGLRNTGELFF
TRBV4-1,CASSQDLAGSPYEQYF
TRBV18,CASSPPTTPYNEQFF
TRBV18,CASSPSGTAMNEQYF
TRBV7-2,CASSPGQGAYEQYF
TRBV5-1,CASSSGQGGNEQFF
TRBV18,CASSPVMQRASFQFF
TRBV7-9,CASSLGQAPSEKLFF
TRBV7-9,CASFQGSDTQYF
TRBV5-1,CASSLAGQGTYEQYF
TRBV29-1,CSVTVSSYEQYF
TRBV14,CASSPYQGLSTDTQYF
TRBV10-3,CAISEGTSDTDTQYF
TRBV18,CASSPLGINTEAFF
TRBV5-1,CASSLASAAYNEQFF